These T cell receptor beta chains were read from a single sample in a study of radiotherapy plus CTLA-4 blockade in lung cancer. Produced via immunoSEQ multiplex PCR; TCRdb's table is partial and in-frame only. The data show 55,000 to 80,000 clones, roughly 84% seen once. Source: peripheral blood, taken from a patient treated with radiotherapy plus ipilimumab. These receptors all stem from a human donor with non-small cell lung cancer that progressed on radiotherapy plus ipilimumab. The CDR3 runs from the conserved cysteine through the conserved F or W. The order of the fields is D gene, clone size, V gene, J gene, CDR3 protein, CDR3 DNA. The D gene is left open where the match is weak. Expanded clones are given a class, and other clones once, few, many or no size at all.

.	.	TRBV4-1	TRBJ2-3	CASSQTLGTDTQYF	TGCGCCAGCAGCCAAACACTAGGAACAGATACGCAGTATTTT
TRBD1	.	TRBV30	TRBJ1-2	CAWSLWTGAEGYTF	TGTGCCTGGAGTCTTTGGACAGGGGCGGAAGGCTACACCTTC
TRBD1	.	TRBV28	TRBJ2-2	CASSPRTGHTGELFF	TGTGCCAGCAGTCCGCGGACAGGCCACACCGGGGAGCTGTTTTTT
.	.	TRBV4-2	TRBJ1-4	CASSQGRDEKLFF	TGTGCCAGCAGCCAAGGACGGGATGAAAAACTGTTTTTT
TRBD2	.	TRBV10-1	TRBJ2-3	CASSETSGTDTQYF	TGCGCCAGCAGTGAGACTAGCGGGACAGATACGCAGTATTTT
.	.	TRBV11-2	TRBJ1-5	CASSLYGTRGLCQPQHF	TGTGCCAGCAGCTTATATGGAACACGGGGTTTGTGCCAGCCCCAGCATTTT
.	.	TRBV5-1	TRBJ1-5	CASSLAGVGNQPQHF	TGCGCCAGCAGCTTGGCCGGGGTGGGCAATCAGCCCCAGCATTTT
.	.	TRBV11-2	TRBJ2-7	CASSPSYEQYF	TGTGCCAGCAGCCCCTCCTACGAGCAGTACTTC
TRBD2	.	TRBV28	TRBJ2-1	CASARGEFRTSTLSYNEQFF	TGTGCCAGCGCCCGAGGGGAGTTTCGGACTAGCACCCTCTCCTACAATGAGCAGTTCTTC
.	.	TRBV4-2	TRBJ2-3	CASSQEGRFQSDTQYF	TGTGCCAGCAGCCAAGAAGGACGTTTTCAATCAGATACGCAGTATTTT
.	.	TRBV7-9	TRBJ2-3	CASSTNTDTQYF	TGTGCCAGCAGCACGAATACAGATACGCAGTATTTT
.	.	TRBV28	TRBJ2-5	CASSFLDRLGGETQYF	TGTGCCAGCAGTTTTCTGGACAGGTTGGGGGGGGAGACCCAGTACTTC
.	.	TRBV6-1	TRBJ1-2	CASRYERKQGGYTF	TGTGCCAGCAGATACGAACGTAAACAGGGTGGCTACACCTTC
.	.	TRBV30	TRBJ2-5	CAWSEWGMETQYF	TGTGCCTGGAGCGAGTGGGGGATGGAGACCCAGTACTTC
TRBD2	.	TRBV18	TRBJ2-1	CASSMTSGFSYNEQFF	TGTGCCAGCTCAATGACTAGCGGGTTCTCCTACAATGAGCAGTTCTTC
TRBD2	.	TRBV27	TRBJ2-7	CASSLSGTSGSLYEQYF	TGTGCCAGCAGTTTATCGGGGACTAGCGGGAGTTTGTACGAGCAGTACTTC
.	.	TRBV6-6	TRBJ1-4	CASRTQGKEGEKLFF	TGTGCCAGCAGAACCCAGGGAAAGGAGGGTGAAAAACTGTTTTTT
.	.	TRBV28	TRBJ1-2	CASSFEARARGYTF	TGTGCCAGCAGTTTTGAGGCGAGGGCGCGTGGCTACACCTTC
.	once	TRBV9	TRBJ2-2	CASSPRGPNGNTGELFF	TGTGCCAGCAGCCCCCGGGGTCCCAACGGGAACACCGGGGAGCTGTTTTTT
.	once	TRBV4-1	TRBJ2-2	CASSQRILGSSTGELFF	TGCGCCAGCAGCCAAAGGATTTTGGGGTCGTCCACCGGGGAGCTGTTTTTT
.	.	TRBV5-4	TRBJ2-3	CASSLAPSSTDTQYF	TGTGCCAGCAGCTTGGCACCTTCTAGCACAGATACGCAGTATTTT
TRBD2	.	TRBV10-1	TRBJ2-2	CASSDGLAGPHTGELFF	TGCGCCAGCAGTGATGGACTAGCGGGACCACACACCGGGGAGCTGTTTTTT
.	.	TRBV4-1	TRBJ1-5	CASSQAVQQVNPNQPQHF	TGCGCCAGCAGCCAGGCCGTACAACAGGTGAATCCCAATCAGCCCCAGCATTTT
.	.	TRBV6-5	TRBJ1-5	CASSYMGQPQHF	TGTGCCAGCAGTTACATGGGTCAGCCCCAGCATTTT
TRBD1	.	TRBV18	TRBJ2-3	CASSPGTGFTDTQYF	TGTGCCAGCTCACCAGGGACAGGGTTTACAGATACGCAGTATTTT
.	once	TRBV7-7	TRBJ2-5	CASSPGRLVVQETQYF	TGTGCTAGCAGCCCCGGGCGGCTAGTCGTTCAGGAGACCCAGTACTTC
TRBD1	.	TRBV15	TRBJ2-7	CATSSRQGALEQYF	TGTGCCACCAGCTCTCGACAGGGGGCCCTCGAGCAGTACTTC
.	.	TRBV19	TRBJ1-1	CASKYPASTTEAFF	TGTGCCAGTAAGTATCCGGCCTCCACCACTGAAGCTTTCTTT
.	.	TRBV20-1	TRBJ1-2	CSARIGGGYTF	TGCAGTGCTAGAATAGGCGGTGGCTACACCTTC
.	few	TRBV30	TRBJ1-1	CAWNHRTANTEAFF	TGTGCCTGGAACCACCGGACGGCGAACACTGAAGCTTTCTTT
TRBD1	once	TRBV30	TRBJ1-5	CAWGKDRHNQPQHF	TGTGCCTGGGGTAAGGACAGGCATAATCAGCCCCAGCATTTT
.	.	TRBV29-1	TRBJ1-2	CSVDSSREDYTF	TGCAGCGTTGATTCATCCAGGGAGGACTACACCTTC
.	.	TRBV27	TRBJ1-5	CASRAGSQPQHF	TGTGCCAGCAGAGCAGGGAGTCAGCCCCAGCATTTT
.	.	TRBV19	TRBJ1-1	CASRLQGSQNTEAFF	TGTGCCAGTAGGCTACAGGGCTCCCAAAACACTGAAGCTTTCTTT
.	.	TRBV18	TRBJ1-4	CASSPRGDHNEKLFF	TGTGCCAGCTCACCACGGGGGGACCATAATGAAAAACTGTTTTTT
TRBD1	.	TRBV28	TRBJ1-2	CASSLVDRGRGYGYTF	TGTGCCAGCAGTTTAGTGGACAGGGGTAGAGGCTATGGCTACACCTTC
.	.	TRBV5-6	TRBJ2-2	CASSLYGTGELFF	TGTGCCAGCAGCTTGTATGGGACCGGGGAGCTGTTTTTT
.	.	TRBV20-1	TRBJ2-7	CSANLVYEQYF	TGCAGTGCAAATCTAGTCTACGAGCAGTACTTC
.	.	TRBV9	TRBJ1-3	CASSVDGSSGNTIYF	TGTGCCAGCAGCGTAGATGGCAGCTCTGGAAACACCATATATTTT
.	.	TRBV27	TRBJ1-3	CASSSLGWGGGNTIYF	TGTGCCAGCAGTTCCCTCGGATGGGGGGGCGGAAACACCATATATTTT
TRBD1	.	TRBV27	TRBJ2-2	CASRREPTSGTGNTGELFF	TGTGCCAGCAGACGTGAACCCACTTCCGGGACAGGGAACACCGGGGAGCTGTTTTTT
.	.	TRBV9	TRBJ2-2	CASNVGDRNTGELFF	TGTGCCAGCAACGTAGGAGACAGGAACACCGGGGAGCTGTTTTTT
TRBD1	.	TRBV5-4	TRBJ1-1	CASSSQTGENTEAFF	TGTGCCAGCAGCTCACAGACAGGGGAAAACACTGAAGCTTTCTTT
.	.	TRBV9	TRBJ1-2	CASSVEQNYGYTF	TGTGCCAGCAGCGTAGAACAAAACTATGGCTACACCTTC
TRBD2	few	TRBV7-9	TRBJ2-2	CASRTGTSLGELFF	TGTGCCAGCAGGACCGGGACTAGTTTGGGGGAGCTGTTTTTT
TRBD1	.	TRBV9	TRBJ2-1	CASSPGQGSYNEQFF	TGTGCCAGCAGCCCGGGACAGGGTTCCTACAATGAGCAGTTCTTC
.	.	TRBV28	TRBJ2-1	CASSYETNGADEQFF	TGTGCCAGCAGTTACGAGACTAACGGCGCCGATGAGCAGTTCTTC
TRBD2	.	TRBV5-6	TRBJ2-1	CASSLAGGPLDEQFF	TGTGCCAGCAGCTTAGCGGGAGGGCCGCTCGATGAGCAGTTCTTC
TRBD1	.	TRBV18	TRBJ1-1	CASSGDSMNTEAFF	TGTGCCAGCTCAGGGGACAGCATGAACACTGAAGCTTTCTTT
.	.	TRBV6-5	TRBJ2-1	CASSYSHVPGHEQFF	TGTGCCAGCAGTTACTCGCACGTCCCCGGCCATGAGCAGTTCTTC
TRBD1	once	TRBV27	TRBJ2-7	CASSSRTGNPYEQYF	TGTGCCAGCAGTTCCCGGACAGGGAACCCCTACGAGCAGTACTTC
.	.	TRBV25-1	TRBJ2-5	CASSEYYSGGEQETQYF	TGTGCCAGCAGTGAATATTACAGCGGCGGGGAGCAAGAGACCCAGTACTTC
.	.	TRBV5-6	TRBJ2-1	CASSLAGLSTYNEQFF	TGTGCCAGCAGCTTGGCGGGACTTTCTACCTACAATGAGCAGTTCTTC
.	.	TRBV10-2	TRBJ1-1	CASSESIAQTGRAFF	TGCGCCAGCAGTGAGTCGATTGCCCAGACGGGGCGAGCTTTCTTT
TRBD2	few	TRBV27	TRBJ2-1	CASRRSGSSYNEQFF	TGTGCCAGCAGACGGAGCGGGAGCTCCTACAATGAGCAGTTCTTC
.	.	TRBV30	TRBJ1-5	CAWISKGASNQPQHF	TGTGCCTGGATTTCGAAAGGGGCAAGCAATCAGCCCCAGCATTTT
.	.	TRBV11-2	TRBJ2-2	CASSLDRRSGELFF	TGTGCCAGCAGCTTAGATCGTAGATCCGGGGAGCTGTTTTTT
TRBD2	.	TRBV4-2	TRBJ2-2	CASSQRLAGGSGELFF	TGTGCCAGCAGCCAAAGACTAGCGGGAGGGTCCGGGGAGCTGTTTTTT
TRBD1	few	TRBV18	TRBJ1-2	CASSRDREGGYTF	TGTGCCAGCTCCCGGGACAGGGAGGGCGGCTACACCTTC